One sample yielded the 23 T cell receptor beta chains listed below, sequenced in a study of tumor-infiltrating lymphocytes in oesophageal squamous cell carcinoma. TCRdb fed the PCR reads into MiXCR, producing one record per CDR3 protein. Of roughly 16,000 distinct CDR3 sequences in the sample, 44% were seen once. The material sequenced was blood. The receptor source for this set is a female donor with esophageal squamous cell carcinoma.

V gene TRBV6-1 combines with J gene TRBJ2-7; 12 bases agree with TRBD1. Germline lookup yields CDR1 MNHNS and CDR2 SASEGT. CDR3 length equals 15 residues. V shed 5 bases and J 6 bases; nucleotides not matched to a gene: 8. The CDR3 sequence: CASSPPGQGAFEQYF. The CDR3 coding sequence is TGTGCCAGCAGTCCCCCGGGACAGGGGGCTTTCGAGCAGTACTTC.

This sequence joins TRBV7-4 and TRBJ1-2; D not certain. Per germline, CDR1 SGHVT and CDR2 SQSDAQ. V shed 5 bases and J shed 2 bases, with 9 bases lying between them. This CDR3 spans 13 amino acids. DNA for the CDR3: TGTGCCAGCAGCCCGGACGGGAACTATGGCTACACCTTC. Translated: CASSPDGNYGYTF.

In its sample, this clonotype was seen many times. The chain carries TRBV6-1 and TRBJ1-1; tentatively, D is TRBD1 (5 bases). Trimming left V 9 bases short and J 5 bases short, with 13 bases between. The germline V gene encodes CDR1 MNHNS and CDR2 SASEGT. The CDR3 runs to 12 residues. The CDR3: CASQTARTEAFF. CDR3 DNA: TGTGCCAGTCAGACAGCAAGGACTGAAGCTTTCTTT.

Concerning this clonotype: A much larger clone sits a single nucleotide away, making a read error possible. This rearrangement joins TRBV10-1 to TRBJ2-3; D may correspond to TRBD1 or TRBD2 (5 bases each). The CDR3 runs to 17 residues. Germline CDR1 reads WNHNN; CDR2 reads SYGVQD (reference sequence). The V gene lost 4 bases and the J gene lost 14 bases, with 31 bases spanning the gap. CDR3 coding DNA: TGCGCCAGCAGTGGGGGGTCGGGGTCCGGAAACACCGGGGAGCTGTATTTT. This codes for CASSGGSGSGNTGELYF.

The chain combines TRBV11-1 with TRBJ2-3; D is possibly TRBD2 (6 bases). The DNA end is more similar to TRBJ2-1, so the J call may be wrong. CDR3 length equals 13 residues. Germline CDR1 SGHAT, CDR2 FQDESV (reference sequence). CDR3 amino acids: CASSFLSGGEQFF. Written as DNA, the CDR3 is TGTGCCAGCAGCTTCCTCTCCGGGGGTGAGCAGTTCTTC.

This clonotype has only a few counts. V usage is TRBV20-1 and J usage is TRBJ1-4, with 8 bases matching TRBD1. Germline V lookup: CDR1 DFQATT, CDR2 SNEGSKA (reference sequence). The J segment lost 7 bases and the V segment lost 5 bases, leaving 9 bases of the junction unmatched. The CDR3 runs to 14 residues. CDR3 sequence: CSAVGQGTSEKLFF. CDR3 in DNA: TGCAGTGCTGTTGGACAGGGAACCAGTGAAAAACTGTTTTTT.

V and J are TRBV27 and TRBJ2-3; no definite D call. The DNA matches TRBJ1-1 better at its end, which makes the J call doubtful. This CDR3 spans 15 amino acids. Looked up from germline, CDR1 is MNHEY and CDR2 is SMNVEV (reference sequence). CDR3 in amino acids: CASAILGASNTEAFF. The CDR3 region has the DNA TGTGCCAGCGCCATCCTCGGCGCCTCGAACACTGAAGCTTTCTTT.

This clonotype was detected a few times. The chain joins TRBV6-1 to TRBJ2-3; the D call may be TRBD1 or TRBD2 (6 bases each). The CDR3 extends over 11 amino acids. Germline V gene lookup returns CDR1 MNHNS and CDR2 SASEGT. V was pared by 8 bases and J by 9 bases, with 12 bases between. The CDR3 DNA sequence: TGTGCCAGCTCTTCGGGGGCAACGCAGTATTTT. It codes for CASSSGATQYF.

This clonotype was recorded at least ten times. The chain uses TRBV2 and TRBJ2-6; 10 bases match TRBD2. The CDR3 runs 17 residues. Germline V CDR1 and CDR2: SNHLY, FYNNEI. Trimming removed 4 bases from V and 0 bases from J; junction bases left unmatched: 3. CDR3 nucleotide sequence: TGTGCCAGCAGTGTAGCGGGGGGTGGCTCTGGGGCCAACGTCCTGACTTTC. Amino acid sequence: CASSVAGGGSGANVLTF.

This clonotype is medium-sized by share. The V and J genes are TRBV12-3 or TRBV12-4 and TRBJ2-4; D gene unclear. V was trimmed by 5 bases and J by 13 bases, leaving 21 bases between them. The CDR3 runs to 14 residues. This CDR3 reads CASSGSNLRNEQYF. In nucleotides, the CDR3 is TGTGCCAGCAGTGGCTCCAACCTCCGCAATGAGCAGTACTTC.

This clonotype has more than one count but fewer than ten. The rearrangement uses TRBV7-8 and TRBJ2-7, with D possibly matching TRBD2 (5 bases). Germline lookup yields CDR1 SGHVS and CDR2 FQNEAQ. V was shortened by 2 bases and J by 10 bases, with 15 bases between the two germline ends. The CDR3 sequence is 13 residues long. The CDR3 coding sequence is TGTGCCAGCAGCTTAACCCGGGGAGCGTCCCAGTACTTC. This sequence encodes CASSLTRGASQYF.

In this sample, this clonotype is medium-sized. This chain links TRBV6-6 with TRBJ2-1; D is uncertain. Deletions cut 2 bases from V and 3 bases from J, with 8 bases between. Germline V gene sequence: CDR1 MNHNY, CDR2 SVGAGI (reference sequence). This CDR3 contains 14 residues. CDR3 nucleotides: TGTGCCAGCAGTTACGATTACCGCTACAATGAGCAGTTCTTC. Amino acid sequence: CASSYDYRYNEQFF.

The chain carries TRBV7-9 and TRBJ1-2, with D uncertain. This CDR3 has 13 residues. Germline CDR1 SEHNR, CDR2 FQNEAQ (reference sequence). Trimming removed 1 base from V and 7 bases from J, with 10 bases in between. The CDR3, as DNA: TGTGCCAGCAGCTTAGAATACGGGAGTGGCTACACCTTC. Translation gives CASSLEYGSGYTF.

This clonotype was detected a few times. The V call is TRBV18, the J call TRBJ1-4; 7 bases map to TRBD1. This CDR3 comprises 14 residues. V lost 1 base and J lost 8; bases outside the gene matches: 4. Germline CDR1 and CDR2: KGHSH and LQKENI. CDR3 nucleotide sequence: TGTGCCAGCTCACCACAGGGACAGAGGGAAAAACTGTTTTTT. Translation: CASSPQGQREKLFF.

The gene calls are TRBV7-6 and TRBJ2-7; tentative D call: TRBD2 (6 bases). Matching the DNA end better, TRBJ2-5 makes the J call doubtful. The V gene's germline CDR1 is SGHVS and CDR2 FNYEAQ. This CDR3 has 12 amino acids. The DNA of the CDR3 is TGTGCCAGCAGCCCGGCGGGGGAGACCCAGTACTTC. Translated, it gives CASSPAGETQYF.

This clonotype is categorized as medium-sized. V usage is TRBV6-1 and J usage is TRBJ2-1; 8 bases map to TRBD2. Losses at the gene ends were 7 bases for V and 6 bases for J; bases not matched to a gene: 8. CDR3 length: 14 residues. Germline CDR1 is MNHNS and CDR2 is SASEGT. CDR3 region: CASTSSGSGNEQFF. CDR3 sequence (DNA): TGTGCCAGCACCTCGAGCGGGAGTGGCAATGAGCAGTTCTTC.

This clonotype was picked up many times. The chain couples TRBV7-6 to TRBJ2-1; 9 bases fit TRBD1. Germline lookup yields CDR1 SGHVS and CDR2 FNYEAQ. The CDR3 is 13 amino acids. V lost 4 bases and J lost 9; bases outside the gene matches: 4. CDR3 nucleotides: TGTGCCAGCAGCTGGGACAGGGAAAGTGAGCAGTTCTTC. Translation: CASSWDRESEQFF.

The chain has TRBV7-8 and TRBJ1-2, with D possibly being TRBD1 (6 bases). Looked up from germline, CDR1 is SGHVS and CDR2 is FQNEAQ. V shed 0 bases and J shed 2 bases, with 10 bases lying between them. The CDR3 extends over 15 amino acids. The CDR3 protein is CASSLALTGNYGYTF. The CDR3 DNA follows: TGTGCCAGCAGCTTAGCTCTTACAGGGAACTATGGCTACACCTTC.

The chain is built from TRBV27 and TRBJ2-6; D uncertain. Germline V gene lookup returns CDR1 MNHEY and CDR2 SMNVEV (reference sequence). V was clipped by 3 bases and J by 0 bases, with 6 bases between them. The CDR3 is 15 residues long. The CDR3 DNA is TGTGCCAGCAGTTTCTGGGGCTCTGGGGCCAACGTCCTGACTTTC. Its translation is CASSFWGSGANVLTF.

This clonotype was picked up many times. The chain carries TRBV6-1 and TRBJ1-5; D unresolved. Germline assignment: CDR1 MNHNS and CDR2 SASEGT. The length of the CDR3 is 15 residues. The V and J ends lost 5 bases and 2 bases respectively, with 13 bases between them. CDR3 coding DNA: TGTGCCAGCAGTTCTCCGGACCGGGGCAATCAGCCCCAGCATTTT. This codes for CASSSPDRGNQPQHF.

This clonotype was observed at least ten times. J is TRBJ2-6 and V is TRBV5-1; no firm D call. The V end lost 3 bases, the J end lost 6 bases, and 10 bases lay between the germline ends. CDR3 length: 14 amino acids. Per the germline V gene, CDR1 is SGHRS and CDR2 is YFSETQ. The CDR3 protein is CASSSGAVANVLTF. The CDR3 region has the DNA TGCGCCAGCAGCTCTGGCGCGGTGGCCAACGTCCTGACTTTC.

This sequence joins TRBV7-3 and TRBJ2-4; the D gene is possibly TRBD2 (6 bases). The DNA end lines up better with TRBJ2-7; the J call may be wrong. CDR3 length: 13 amino acids. Germline V gene sequence: CDR1 SGHTA, CDR2 FQGTGA. The CDR3 DNA reads as TGTGCCAGCAGTCGGCGGGGCGGGGACGAGCAGTACTTC. As protein: CASSRRGGDEQYF.

The table lists this clonotype with many counts. The V gene is TRBV11-2, the J gene TRBJ2-3; D may be TRBD1 (6 bases). Germline lookup yields CDR1 SGHAT and CDR2 FQNNGV. The CDR3 totals 14 residues. The ends were cut back, 5 bases at V and 6 bases at J, with 15 bases in the middle. The CDR3: CASSIGDRPDTQYF. CDR3 DNA sequence: TGTGCCAGCAGCATCGGCGACAGGCCTGATACGCAGTATTTT.